The sequence of this T cell receptor (beta chain) was determined in a study of cytomegalovirus exposure and HLA in healthy donors. Across the whole study: Ancestry clustering placed more than 80% of around 400 genotyped donors in the Caucasian-associated cluster.

The study ran its PCR with 60 Vbeta and 13 Jbeta primers. Sequencing was performed with immunoSEQ multiplex PCR; in TCRdb, only in-frame clones are kept and a portion is missing. This sample contains some 72,000 clones. As regards this clone: Its antigen remains unidentified.

Whole-study findings and limits: The authors later found TCR association rates varying by HLA locus, with DRB1 most and HLA-C fewest. The sole available immune exposure information was CMV serostatus. Prior analysis indicated that the majority of TCR beta V segments exhibited productivity approximately 87% or approximately 30% of the time.

The V gene's germline CDR1 is SEHNR and CDR2 FQNEAQ (reference sequence). Trimming cost V 1 base and J 5 bases, with 11 bases left between them. The CDR3 length is 14 residues. V and J are TRBV7-9 and TRBJ1-2; a weak D match, TRBD1 (5 bases). The TCR sequence derives from a boy aged 5-17 years in good health and CMV-seronegative. The sample taken for sequencing was PBMCs. The CDR3 DNA follows: TGTGCCAGCAGCTTAGTTGCAGGGAAATATGGCTACACCTTC. Encoded protein: CASSLVAGKYGYTF.